These 19 T cell receptor beta chains were all obtained from the same sample, sequenced in a study of metastatic and nonmetastatic thyroid tumors. Thyroid surgery had not been preceded by any treatment in any patient. TCRdb re-analyzed the PCR reads through MiXCR. The profile shows 26,000 or so clones, 15% of them singletons. Sequenced: blood. The origin of the receptors is a male donor with papillary thyroid cancer or a benign thyroid nodule (not recorded which). Some clones in this sample may be carry-over from other donors' samples.

At least ten counts were recorded for this clone. The genes are TRBV12-3 or TRBV12-4 and TRBJ1-1; D uncertain. The CDR3 sequence is 13 residues long. V gave up 1 base and J gave up 5 bases, with 8 bases separating them. The CDR3 sequence is CASSLGRVTEAFF. For the CDR3, the DNA is TGTGCCAGCAGTTTAGGGAGGGTTACTGAAGCTTTCTTT.

This clone occurred many times. The chain employs TRBV6-1 and TRBJ2-3; possible D gene TRBD2, 5 bases. The V and J ends lost 5 bases and 7 bases respectively, with 19 bases between them. The CDR3 length is 15 residues. Germline V gives CDR1 MNHNS, CDR2 SASEGT. CDR3 region: CASSLGSGMQNTQYF. The CDR3 region has the DNA TGTGCCAGCAGTCTAGGGTCCGGGATGCAAAATACGCAGTATTTT.

At least ten counts were recorded for this clone. This chain uses TRBV11-3 with TRBJ2-2, with 7 positions matching TRBD1. Unmatched junction bases numbered 13, after V lost 1 base and J lost 8 bases. This CDR3 comprises 17 residues. CDR1 and CDR2 from the germline V gene are SGHNT and YENEEA. Written as DNA, the CDR3 is TGTGCCAGCAGCTTAGGATACAGGGGCCTAATGTCTGGGGAGCTGTTTTTT. The encoded protein is CASSLGYRGLMSGELFF.

This clone was detected many times. The chain combines TRBV12-3 or TRBV12-4 with TRBJ1-6, with D possibly matching TRBD1 (6 bases). This CDR3 has 15 residues. Trimming cost V 5 bases and J 8 bases, with 16 bases left between them. The CDR3 reads CASSRTALTYSPLHF. Here the CDR3 DNA reads TGTGCCAGCAGTCGGACAGCCTTAACCTATTCACCCCTCCACTTT.

This clone was seen many times. The gene calls are TRBV5-1 and TRBJ2-6; no clear D gene. The CDR3 runs 14 residues. Trimming removed 8 bases at V and 3 bases at J, with 12 bases between. CDR1 is SGHRS and CDR2 is YFSETQ in the germline V gene. The CDR3 DNA is TGCGCCAGTCAGTTGGACGGTGGGGCCAACGTCCTGACTTTC. Its translation: CASQLDGGANVLTF.

A remark on this clone: The junction does not match germline at one end; this may be a read error. The same CDR3 arises from other DNA sequences in this sample as well. The chain has TRBV2 and TRBJ2-2, with D maybe TRBD2 (5 bases). This CDR3 spans 16 amino acids. Germline-derived CDR1 and CDR2 are SNHLY and FYNNEI. CDR3 in DNA: TGTGCCAGCAAATCGCGACCCGATTCCCACACCGGGAAGCTGTTCTTT. Its protein product is CASKSRPDSHTGKLFF.

This clone was seen many times. The CDR3: CASRTSGGKSTDTQYF. CDR3 bases: TGTGCCAGCCGGACTAGCGGGGGCAAAAGCACAGATACGCAGTATTTT. The rearrangement links TRBV10-3 to TRBJ2-3; 13 positions match TRBD2. CDR1 is ENHRY, CDR2 SYGVKD, per germline. This CDR3 is 16 amino acids long. Losses at the gene ends were 10 bases for V and 0 bases for J; bases not matched to a gene: 7.

This clone was seen a handful of times. The junction does not match germline at one end; this may be a read error. The chain carries TRBV27 and TRBJ2-2; a possible D gene is TRBD2 (5 bases). Germline lookup yields CDR1 MNHEY and CDR2 SMNVEV (reference sequence). The CDR3 is made up of 12 amino acids. CDR3 sequence (DNA): TGTGCCAGCAGCCTCTTGACCGGGGAGCTTTTTTTT. This codes for CASSLLTGELFF.

Ten or more counts support this clone. A much larger clone sits a single nucleotide away, making a read error possible. The rearrangement uses TRBV12-3 or TRBV12-4 and TRBJ2-3, with 7 bases lining up with TRBD1. The CDR3 is made up of 16 amino acids. The CDR3 nucleotides are TGTGCCAACAGTTCTACCGGGACAGTAGTCACAGATACGCAGTATTTT. It specifies CANSSTGTVVTDTQYF.

This clone was picked up many times. The genes are TRBV2 and TRBJ2-7; perhaps TRBD1 as D (7 bases). CDR1 is SNHLY and CDR2 is FYNNEI in the germline V gene. The V end lost 0 bases, the J end lost 6 bases, and 24 bases lay between the germline ends. The CDR3 totals 18 residues. The CDR3 reads CASSEATGLLQGEAEQYF. DNA for the CDR3: TGTGCCAGCAGTGAAGCCACGGGACTCCTCCAGGGGGAGGCCGAGCAGTACTTC.

The sample holds many counts of this clone. The chain couples TRBV5-1 to TRBJ1-1; 12 bases fit TRBD1. This CDR3 is built from 15 residues. CDR1 SGHRS and CDR2 YFSETQ come from the germline V gene. The J segment lost 7 bases and the V segment lost 3 bases, leaving 7 bases of the junction unmatched. The CDR3 coding sequence is TGCGCCAGCAGCTCTTGGGACAGGGGGCATGGTGAAGCTTTCTTT. Amino acids: CASSSWDRGHGEAFF.

This clone was counted many times. One end of the junction varies from germline; a read error may be responsible. The chain couples TRBV7-6 to TRBJ2-1; D gene unclear. The germline CDR1 and CDR2 sequences are SGHVS and FNYEAQ. The CDR3 runs 14 residues. The CDR3 loop reads CASSLVGWQNGQFF. The CDR3 DNA sequence: TGTGCCAGCAGCTTAGTTGGATGGCAAAATGGGCAGTTCTTC.

The chain uses TRBV5-5 and TRBJ1-4; no definite D call. The CDR3 is 16 residues long. CDR1 is SGHKS and CDR2 is YYEKEE in the germline V gene (reference sequence). Deletions cut 1 base from V and 2 bases from J, with 12 bases between. This CDR3 reads CASSLICGETNEKLFF. CDR3 in DNA: TGTGCCAGCAGCTTGATCTGCGGGGAGACTAATGAAAAACTGTTTTTT.

This clone was detected a few times. The chain links TRBV11-2 to TRBJ2-5; 8 nucleotides align to TRBD2. Looked up from germline, CDR1 is SGHAT and CDR2 is FQNNGV. The CDR3 extends over 16 amino acids. Trimming took 4 bases from V and 4 from J; bases not matched to a gene: 11. CDR3 sequence: CASSYLRGGAGETQYF. The CDR3 DNA sequence: TGTGCCAGCAGCTACCTACGGGGGGGGGCCGGAGAGACCCAGTACTTC.

Ten or more counts support this clone. V and J are TRBV19 and TRBJ2-7, with D possibly matching TRBD2 (6 bases). V lost 4 bases and J lost 4, with 14 bases in between. CDR1 and CDR2 (germline): LNHDA, SQIVND (reference sequence). This CDR3 spans 14 amino acids. CDR3 sequence reads: CASSSVFGGYEQYF. In DNA form, the CDR3 reads TGTGCCAGTAGTAGTGTGTTCGGGGGATACGAGCAGTACTTC.

This chain links TRBV20-1 with TRBJ2-5; TRBD2 agrees at 8 bases. The CDR3 contains 16 residues. Losses at the gene ends were 0 bases for V and 2 bases for J; bases not matched to a gene: 8. Germline CDR1 reads DFQATT; CDR2 reads SNEGSKA (reference sequence). The CDR3 region is CSARDSLAGRQETQYF. Here the CDR3 DNA reads TGCAGTGCTAGAGATAGTTTAGCGGGACGGCAAGAGACCCAGTACTTC.

The V and J genes are TRBV7-3 and TRBJ1-5; D unclear. Per germline, CDR1 SGHTA and CDR2 FQGTGA. V lost 5 bases and J lost 0, with 20 bases in between. This CDR3 contains 18 residues. The CDR3 DNA is TGTGCCAGCAGCCCCCCGGAGGCTACAGCGTATAGCAATCAGCCCCAGCATTTT. It specifies CASSPPEATAYSNQPQHF.

This clone was observed many times. This chain links TRBV19 with TRBJ2-1; 8 bases align to TRBD2. The CDR3 spans 14 residues. Trimming at V came to 8 bases and at J to 7 bases, leaving 10 bases not matched to a gene. Germline values: CDR1 LNHDA, CDR2 SQIVND (reference sequence). In DNA form, the CDR3 reads TGTGCCAGTTCACCCGGGGGGGGTTATAATGAGCAGTTCTTC. Protein sequence: CASSPGGGYNEQFF.

This clone was counted between two and nine times. The gene calls are TRBV27 and TRBJ1-6, with D possibly matching TRBD1 (5 bases). CDR3 length: 16 residues. Germline V gene sequence: CDR1 MNHEY, CDR2 SMNVEV (reference sequence). Trimming removed 4 bases from V and 7 bases from J, with 17 bases in between. The CDR3 loop is CASSWAPDRKNSPLHF. Written as DNA, the CDR3 is TGTGCCAGCAGTTGGGCTCCCGACAGAAAAAATTCACCCCTCCACTTT.